A single sample gave rise to the 16 T cell receptor beta chains below, sequenced in a study of blood T cell repertoires in COVID-19. This table comes from immunoSEQ multiplex PCR, and its TCRdb copy is limited to in-frame clones, with some not included. The repertoire holds 50,000 to 60,000 clones, with roughly 85% as singletons. The sequencing input was peripheral blood. The receptors were sampled from a human donor in a cohort sampled during active or convalescent COVID-19.

The chain employs TRBV5-1 and TRBJ2-3, with TRBD1 identical over 7 bases. There are 15 residues in the CDR3. With V trimmed by 3 bases and J by 2 bases, 6 bases remained unmatched. Germline V gene data show CDR1 as SGHRS and CDR2 as YFSETQ. The CDR3 DNA is TGCGCCAGCAGCTCAGGACAGGCCCACACAGATACGCAGTATTTT. Translating it yields CASSSGQAHTDTQYF.

This chain joins TRBV18 and TRBJ2-5, with a tentative D call TRBD2 (6 bases). CDR1 KGHSH and CDR2 LQKENI come from the germline V gene. This CDR3 is 13 amino acids long. Trimming removed 3 bases at V and 3 bases at J, with 8 bases between. The CDR3 DNA sequence: TGTGCCAGCTCACCGAGGGAGGAAGAGACCCAGTACTTC. It specifies CASSPREEETQYF. Variable domain in full (rest from reference TRBV18 and TRBJ2-5): NAGVMQNPRHLVRRRGQEARLRCSPMKGHSHVYWYRQLPEEGLKFMVYLQKENIIDESGMPKERFSAEFPKEGPSILRIQQVVRGDSAAYFCASSPREEETQYFGPGTRLLVL.

This clone was picked up one time. The chain couples TRBV7-2 to TRBJ2-7; TRBD1 might be the D (7 bases). Germline V gene sequence: CDR1 SGHTA, CDR2 FQGNSA. CDR3 length: 15 residues. V lost 4 bases, J lost 7 bases, and 20 bases lay in between. CDR3 nucleotides: TGTGCCAGCAGCTACCACAGGGGCCAGGGAGGAGAGCAGTACTTC. Amino acid sequence: CASSYHRGQGGEQYF. Using reference TRBV7-2 and TRBJ2-7 for the parts outside the CDR3, the full variable domain is GAGVSQSPSNKVTEKGKDVELRCDPISGHTALYWYRQSLGQGLEFLIYFQGNSAPDKSGLPSDRFSAERTGGSVSTLTIQRTQQEDSAVYLCASSYHRGQGGEQYFGPGTRLTVT.

The V call is TRBV7-9, the J call TRBJ2-7, with 11 bases that match TRBD1. Germline assignment: CDR1 SEHNR and CDR2 FQNEAQ (reference sequence). Trimming removed 2 bases from V and 3 bases from J; junction bases left unmatched: 3. The length of the CDR3 is 15 residues. CDR3: CASSLSGTGGYEQYF. Here the CDR3 DNA reads TGTGCCAGCAGCTTAAGCGGGACAGGGGGCTACGAGCAGTACTTC.

This chain uses TRBV2 with TRBJ1-1; no clear D gene. Trimming left V 2 bases short and J 4 bases short, with 11 bases between. The CDR3 has 14 amino acids. Germline V gene sequence: CDR1 SNHLY, CDR2 FYNNEI. The CDR3 region is CASSEKRKGTEAFF. DNA of the CDR3: TGTGCCAGCAGTGAAAAGAGGAAAGGCACTGAAGCTTTCTTT.

This chain links TRBV25-1 with TRBJ1-2, with D unresolved. CDR3 size: 11 residues. The V gene's germline CDR1 is MGHDK and CDR2 SYGVNS. Trimming shortened V by 3 bases and J by 7 bases, and 6 bases separated the two germline ends. Here the CDR3 reads CASSDDFGYTF. CDR3 coding DNA: TGTGCCAGCAGTGATGACTTTGGCTACACCTTC.

The rearrangement links TRBV6-2 or TRBV6-3 to TRBJ2-3; D possibly corresponds to TRBD1 (5 bases). The CDR3 sequence is 16 residues long. The V and J ends lost 2 bases and 1 base respectively, with 13 bases between them. Per germline, CDR1 MNHEY and CDR2 SVGEGT. Here the CDR3 reads CASSYGYGAGTDTQYF. In nucleotides, the CDR3 is TGTGCCAGCAGTTACGGTTATGGGGCAGGCACAGATACGCAGTATTTT.

The CDR3 DNA follows: TGTGCCAGCAATCCCGGGACAGTATTGAGCTACACCTTC. This codes for CASNPGTVLSYTF. This chain links TRBV2 with TRBJ1-2; 7 bases map to TRBD1. The CDR3 runs to 13 residues. V was pared by 7 bases and J by 9 bases, with 11 bases of the junction left unmatched. Germline V gene data show CDR1 as SNHLY and CDR2 as FYNNEI.

This chain links TRBV25-1 with TRBJ1-1, with 12 bases identical to TRBD1. Losses at the gene ends were 7 bases for V and 6 bases for J; bases not matched to a gene: 18. Germline CDR1 MGHDK, CDR2 SYGVNS. CDR3 length: 18 amino acids. The CDR3 loop reads CASMHPAGTGGARAEAFF. The CDR3 DNA follows: TGTGCCAGCATGCACCCCGCCGGGACAGGGGGCGCGAGGGCTGAAGCTTTCTTT.

V and J are TRBV19 and TRBJ1-6; 8 bases agree with TRBD1. The CDR3 extends over 12 amino acids. After removal of 7 bases from V and 7 bases from J, the junction contained 0 bases not matched to a gene. Germline V gives CDR1 LNHDA, CDR2 SQIVND (reference sequence). CDR3 nucleotides: TGTGCCAGTACAGGGGGCAATTCACCCCTCCACTTT. Its protein product is CASTGGNSPLHF.

This chain uses TRBV7-2 with TRBJ2-1, with 10 positions matching TRBD2. With 1 base clipped from V and 10 bases from J, the junction kept 10 bases outside the gene matches. The CDR3 runs 16 residues. From germline, CDR1 is SGHTA and CDR2 FQGNSA. The CDR3 DNA sequence: TGTGCCAGCAGCTTAGTATTGGCTAGCGGGGGCGAAGAGCAGTTCTTC. Protein sequence: CASSLVLASGGEEQFF.

The chain links TRBV27 to TRBJ2-7, with D perhaps TRBD2 (6 bases). CDR3 length equals 16 residues. Germline lookup yields CDR1 MNHEY and CDR2 SMNVEV (reference sequence). V was shortened by 2 bases and J by 1 base, with 15 bases between the two germline ends. CDR3 in amino acids: CASSLMAGWESYEQYF. The DNA for the CDR3 is TGTGCCAGCAGTTTAATGGCGGGGTGGGAATCCTACGAGCAGTACTTC.

The chain combines TRBV19 with TRBJ2-1; D possibly corresponds to TRBD2 (6 bases). V lost 5 bases and J lost 4, with 18 bases in between. CDR1 is LNHDA and CDR2 is SQIVND in the germline V gene (reference sequence). The CDR3 is made up of 16 amino acids. The CDR3 region has the DNA TGTGCCAGTAGTCCCTCGGCGGGACGGTTTTACAATGAGCAGTTCTTC. Translated, it gives CASSPSAGRFYNEQFF.

The chain uses TRBV7-2 and TRBJ2-3; 9 bases are a match to TRBD1. Trimming at V came to 3 bases and at J to 2 bases, leaving 3 bases not matched to a gene. The V gene's germline CDR1 is SGHTA and CDR2 FQGNSA. The CDR3 totals 15 residues. The CDR3 nucleotides are TGTGCCAGCAGCTTCGACAGGGGGACCACAGATACGCAGTATTTT. This sequence encodes CASSFDRGTTDTQYF.

The CDR3 sequence is CASSFLAGNSYEQYF. The DNA of the CDR3 is TGTGCCAGCAGCTTCCTAGCGGGGAATTCCTACGAGCAGTACTTC. V is TRBV5-6 and J is TRBJ2-7, with 9 bases identical to TRBD2. CDR3 size: 15 residues. Germline CDR1 is SGHDT and CDR2 is YYEEEE. Trimming took 2 bases from V and 1 from J; bases not matched to a gene: 4.

This clone was seen only once. The chain uses TRBV5-1 and TRBJ2-3; perhaps TRBD2 as D (5 bases). This CDR3 spans 15 amino acids. Germline lookup yields CDR1 SGHRS and CDR2 YFSETQ. V was shortened by 5 bases and J by 3 bases, with 16 bases between the two germline ends. The CDR3 coding sequence is TGCGCCAGCAGTGAAGTAGCCAGAGGGACAGATACGCAGTATTTT. Translated, it gives CASSEVARGTDTQYF.